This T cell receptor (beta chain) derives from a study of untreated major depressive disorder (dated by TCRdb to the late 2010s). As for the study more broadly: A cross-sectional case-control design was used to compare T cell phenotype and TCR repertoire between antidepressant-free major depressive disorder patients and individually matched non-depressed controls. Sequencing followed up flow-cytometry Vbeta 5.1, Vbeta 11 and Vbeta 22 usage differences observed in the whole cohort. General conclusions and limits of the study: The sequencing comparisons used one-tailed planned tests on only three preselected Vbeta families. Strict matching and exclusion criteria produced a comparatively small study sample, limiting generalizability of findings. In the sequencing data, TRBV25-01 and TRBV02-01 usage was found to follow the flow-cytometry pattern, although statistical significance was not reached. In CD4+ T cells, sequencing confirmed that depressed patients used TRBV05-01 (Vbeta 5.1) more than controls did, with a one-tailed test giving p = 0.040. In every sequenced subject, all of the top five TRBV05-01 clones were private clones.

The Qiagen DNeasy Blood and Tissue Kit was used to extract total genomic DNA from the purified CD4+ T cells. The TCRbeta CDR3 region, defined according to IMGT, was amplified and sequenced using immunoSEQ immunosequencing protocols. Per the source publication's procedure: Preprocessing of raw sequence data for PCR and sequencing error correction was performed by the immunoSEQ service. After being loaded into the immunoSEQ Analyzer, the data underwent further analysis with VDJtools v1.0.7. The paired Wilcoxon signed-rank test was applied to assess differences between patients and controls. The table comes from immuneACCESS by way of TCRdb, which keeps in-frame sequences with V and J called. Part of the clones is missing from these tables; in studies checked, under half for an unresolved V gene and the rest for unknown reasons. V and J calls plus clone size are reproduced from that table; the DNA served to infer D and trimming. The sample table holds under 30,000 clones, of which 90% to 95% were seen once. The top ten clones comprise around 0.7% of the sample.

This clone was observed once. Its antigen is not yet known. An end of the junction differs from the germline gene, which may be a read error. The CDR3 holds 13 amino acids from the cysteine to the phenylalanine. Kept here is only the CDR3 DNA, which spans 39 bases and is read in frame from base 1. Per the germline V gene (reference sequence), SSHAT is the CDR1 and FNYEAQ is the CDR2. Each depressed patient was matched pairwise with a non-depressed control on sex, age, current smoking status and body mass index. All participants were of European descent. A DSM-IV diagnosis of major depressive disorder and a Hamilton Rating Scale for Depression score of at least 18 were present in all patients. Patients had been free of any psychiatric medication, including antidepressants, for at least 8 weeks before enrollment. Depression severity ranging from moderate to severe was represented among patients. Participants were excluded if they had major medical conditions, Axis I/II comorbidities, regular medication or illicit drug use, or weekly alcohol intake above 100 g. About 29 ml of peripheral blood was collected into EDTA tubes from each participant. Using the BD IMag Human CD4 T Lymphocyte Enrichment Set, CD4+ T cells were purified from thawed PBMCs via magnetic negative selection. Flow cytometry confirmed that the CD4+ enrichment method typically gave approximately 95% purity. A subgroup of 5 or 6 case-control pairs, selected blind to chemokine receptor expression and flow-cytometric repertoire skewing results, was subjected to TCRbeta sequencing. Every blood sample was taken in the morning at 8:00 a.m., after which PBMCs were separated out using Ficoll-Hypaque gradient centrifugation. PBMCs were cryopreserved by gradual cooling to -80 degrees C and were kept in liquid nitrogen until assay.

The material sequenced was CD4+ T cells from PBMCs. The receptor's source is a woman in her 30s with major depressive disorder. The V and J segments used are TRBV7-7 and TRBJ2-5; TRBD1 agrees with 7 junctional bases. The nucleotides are TGTGCTAGCAGCTGGGACAGAAAAGAGACCCAGTACTTC. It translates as CASSWDRKETQYF.